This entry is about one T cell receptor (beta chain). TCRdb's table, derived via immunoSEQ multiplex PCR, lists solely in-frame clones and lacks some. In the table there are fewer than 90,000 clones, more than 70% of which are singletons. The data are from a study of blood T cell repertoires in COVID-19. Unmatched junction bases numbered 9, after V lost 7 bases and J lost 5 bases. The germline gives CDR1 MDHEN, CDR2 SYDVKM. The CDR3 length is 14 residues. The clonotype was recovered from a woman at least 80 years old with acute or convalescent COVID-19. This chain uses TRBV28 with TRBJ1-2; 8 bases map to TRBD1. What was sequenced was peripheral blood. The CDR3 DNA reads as TGTGCCAGCACCCCGGCAGGGGGCGATTATGGCTACACCTTC. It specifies CASTPAGGDYGYTF.